These 10 T cell receptor beta chains originate from one sample sequenced in a study of T cell responses to AZD1222 COVID-19 vaccine. Only in-frame clones appear in the TCRdb table, and some are missing; sequencing was by immunoSEQ multiplex PCR. Among 100,000 to 150,000 clones listed, over 75% were seen once. The input for sequencing was peripheral blood, taken on day 0 of AZD1222 vaccination. The source of these receptors is an adult in good health.

The gene calls are TRBV3-1 (or the pseudogene TRBV3-2) and TRBJ2-1; D gene uncertain. The length of the CDR3 is 12 residues. Per germline, CDR1 LGHDT and CDR2 YNNKEL (reference sequence). Between the trimmed V and J ends, which lost 5 bases and 6 bases, there was a span of 8 bases. The CDR3 protein is CASSSHLNEQFF. Here the CDR3 DNA reads TGTGCCAGCAGCTCACATCTCAATGAGCAGTTCTTC.

V gene TRBV6-5 combines with J gene TRBJ2-3; 8 bases map to TRBD1. The CDR3 is made up of 14 amino acids. Per the germline V gene, CDR1 is MNHEY and CDR2 is SVGAGI. After removal of 6 bases from V and 6 bases from J, the junction contained 8 bases not matched to a gene. In nucleotides, the CDR3 is TGTGCCAGCAGGAGGGGGACAGGAGGGGATACGCAGTATTTT. Translating gives CASRRGTGGDTQYF.

The chain combines TRBV27 with TRBJ2-3; D is uncertain. CDR3 size: 16 residues. Germline CDR1 reads MNHEY; CDR2 reads SMNVEV (reference sequence). Trimming removed 3 bases from V and 1 base from J, with 14 bases in between. The CDR3 loop is CASSFLFSTGTDTQYF. The DNA of the CDR3 is TGTGCCAGCAGTTTTTTATTTAGCACAGGCACAGATACGCAGTATTTT.

The rearrangement uses TRBV28 and TRBJ1-2, with D uncertain. The CDR3 loop spans 14 amino acids. Germline V gene data show CDR1 as MDHEN and CDR2 as SYDVKM. V lost 5 bases and J 8 bases, leaving 18 bases between the germline ends. The CDR3, as DNA: TGTGCCAGCAGTCCCCCCGGGGTGGATCGGGGCTACACCTTC. Amino acid sequence: CASSPPGVDRGYTF.

The chain employs TRBV6-5 and TRBJ1-2, with TRBD1 matching 7 bases. Germline assignment: CDR1 MNHEY and CDR2 SVGAGI. The CDR3 is 14 amino acids. V shed 4 bases, J shed 4 bases, and the junction held 6 bases outside the gene matches. In nucleotides, the CDR3 is TGTGCCAGCAGTTTTCAGGGGGACCGCTATGGCTACACCTTC. Translating gives CASSFQGDRYGYTF.

This sequence joins TRBV5-5 and TRBJ2-7, with D unresolved. Germline V gene lookup returns CDR1 SGHKS and CDR2 YYEKEE (reference sequence). This CDR3 is built from 16 residues. With 2 bases removed from V and 3 bases from J, the gap between germline ends came to 18 bases. CDR3 in DNA: TGTGCCAGCAGCTTACCCGATACCGGACGGATCTACGAGCAGTACTTC. Its protein is CASSLPDTGRIYEQYF.

The rearrangement joins TRBV5-1 to TRBJ2-3, with D possibly being TRBD2 (7 bases). V was cut by 1 base and J by 9 bases, with 30 bases left in between. The CDR3 is made up of 19 amino acids. Germline CDR1 and CDR2: SGHRS and YFSETQ. Written as DNA, the CDR3 is TGCGCCAGCAGCTTGCGGGGGGCCAACACAGATAAGTCTCAAGGGACGCAGTATTTT. Protein product: CASSLRGANTDKSQGTQYF.

The chain employs TRBV27 and TRBJ2-4; D is tentatively TRBD1 or TRBD2 (5 bases each). This CDR3 is built from 15 residues. The V and J ends lost 5 bases and 3 bases respectively, with 14 bases between them. CDR1 MNHEY and CDR2 SMNVEV come from the germline V gene (reference sequence). The CDR3 here is CASSDRSAGKNIQYF. CDR3 nucleotides: TGTGCCAGCAGTGACAGATCGGCGGGCAAAAACATTCAGTACTTC.

The chain uses TRBV3-1 (or the pseudogene TRBV3-2) and TRBJ2-7; 8 bases line up with TRBD2. Germline-derived CDR1 and CDR2 are LGHDT and YNNKEL (reference sequence). The CDR3 contains 13 residues. V shed 8 bases, J shed 3 bases, and the junction held 6 bases outside the gene matches. CDR3 sequence reads: CASEQRGSYEQYF. In nucleotides, the CDR3 is TGTGCCAGCGAACAGCGGGGGAGCTACGAGCAGTACTTC.

This sequence joins TRBV6-2 or TRBV6-3 and TRBJ1-1; unclear D gene. Germline V lookup: CDR1 MNHEY, CDR2 SVGEGT. The germline V and J ends were trimmed by 6 bases and 1 base, with 9 bases remaining between them. The CDR3 runs to 13 residues. CDR3 protein: CASSLEGNTEAFF. The CDR3 nucleotides read TGTGCCAGCAGCTTAGAAGGGAACACTGAAGCTTTCTTT.